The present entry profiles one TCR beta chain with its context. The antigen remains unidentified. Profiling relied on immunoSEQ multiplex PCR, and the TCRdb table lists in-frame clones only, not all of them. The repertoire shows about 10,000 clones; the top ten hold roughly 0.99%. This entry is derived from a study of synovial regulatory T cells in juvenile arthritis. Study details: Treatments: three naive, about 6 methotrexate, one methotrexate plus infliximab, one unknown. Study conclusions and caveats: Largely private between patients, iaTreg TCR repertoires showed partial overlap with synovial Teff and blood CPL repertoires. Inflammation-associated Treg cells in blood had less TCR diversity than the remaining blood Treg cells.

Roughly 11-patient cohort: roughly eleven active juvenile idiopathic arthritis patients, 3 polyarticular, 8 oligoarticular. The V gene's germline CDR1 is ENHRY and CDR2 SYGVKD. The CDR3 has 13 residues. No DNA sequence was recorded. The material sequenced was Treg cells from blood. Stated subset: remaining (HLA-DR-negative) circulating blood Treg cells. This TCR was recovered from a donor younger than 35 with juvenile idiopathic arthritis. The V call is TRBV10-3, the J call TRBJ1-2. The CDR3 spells CAISENGNYGYTF.